This is a list of T cell receptor beta chains from one sample in a study of CD8 T cells in Susac syndrome. TCRdb analysed the immunoSEQ multiplex PCR reads with MiXCR anew, one entry per CDR3 protein. Among 180,000 or so distinct CDR3 sequences listed, about 96% were seen once. Sequenced material: CD4+ T cells from PBMCs. The receptor source for this set is a human donor with multiple sclerosis. CDR3s include the opening cysteine and the closing phenylalanine or tryptophan. Each record gives: CDR3 length, J gene, V gene, CDR3 protein.

14 | TRBJ1-1 | TRBV29-1 | CSAEGGQGGDEAFF
13 | TRBJ2-1 | TRBV7-9 | CASRLRGTDEQFF
14 | TRBJ1-2 | TRBV6-5 | CASSYHVGAYGYTF
14 | TRBJ2-7 | TRBV20-1 | CSATRDTDSYEQYF
12 | TRBJ1-2 | TRBV30 | CAWRPVGYGYTF
14 | TRBJ2-5 | TRBV20-1 | CSATSGWYQETQYF
15 | TRBJ2-5 | TRBV20-1 | CSASNLAGELETQYF
16 | TRBJ1-5 | TRBV6-2/TRBV6-3 | CASSYSRGYSNQPQHF
14 | TRBJ1-1 | TRBV5-1 | CASSLERGHTEAFF
15 | TRBJ2-7 | TRBV4-2 | CASSQEPGGATEQYF
12 | TRBJ2-5 | TRBV10-3 | CAISEKEGPQYF
14 | TRBJ2-5 | TRBV29-1 | CSGSGRAGTETQYF
17 | TRBJ1-2 | TRBV7-9 | CASSLRSGQGINYGYTF
14 | TRBJ2-1 | TRBV10-1 | CASSEGTASSGQFF
16 | TRBJ2-6 | TRBV15 | CATSKAPGAGANVLTF
15 | TRBJ1-1 | TRBV4-2 | CASSQASGDITEAFF
12 | TRBJ2-7 | TRBV18 | CASSPIGNEQYF
13 | TRBJ1-2 | TRBV7-9 | CASSSGRVYGYTF
14 | TRBJ1-1 | TRBV5-1 | CASSSGQANTEAFF
16 | TRBJ2-7 | TRBV12-3/TRBV12-4 | CASSSTIRSRDYEQYF
12 | TRBJ1-5 | TRBV20-1 | CSARSSNQPQHF
13 | TRBJ2-1 | TRBV7-9 | CASSLMQGNEQFF
16 | TRBJ1-1 | TRBV24-1 | CATSDAGTKPNTEAFF
17 | TRBJ2-3 | TRBV20-1 | CSANGLAGISSTDTQYF
16 | TRBJ2-3 | TRBV7-9 | CASSLGTSSGTDTQYF
14 | TRBJ1-1 | TRBV3-1 | CASSHSRVHTEAFF
15 | TRBJ2-5 | TRBV3-1 | CASSQGLAGRETQYF